This T cell receptor beta chain comes out of a study of T-cell memory formation after mild COVID-19. General study results and limits: Cross-reactive memory seemingly joined, as some responding clones were found in pre-infection memory.

The CDR3 totals 12 residues. V shed 1 base and J shed 8 bases, with 8 bases lying between them. CDR1 is SEHNR, CDR2 FQNEAQ, per germline (reference sequence). TCRdb processed the 5' RACE reads anew with MiXCR; each CDR3 protein has one entry. The sample has hundreds of thousands of distinct CDR3 sequences, 25% to 30% seen once. Only a few counts were recorded for this clonotype. Its antigen is undetermined. This sequence originates from an adult woman who had mild COVID-19 (a few samples of this study predate the infection). Cell type and time point are not known. The genes are TRBV7-9 and TRBJ1-2, with D unresolved. The sequencing sample was made of PBMCs or a T cell subset sorted from them (not recorded which). CDR3 loop: CASSLDGVGYTF. DNA for the CDR3: TGTGCCAGCAGCTTAGACGGGGTAGGCTACACCTTC.